The source of this TCR beta chain is a study of CXCR3-negative and CXCR3-positive naive CD8 T cells. The study, taken as a whole, reports: Against CXCR3-negative naive cells, CXCR3-positive naive cells showed more hydrophobic TRB CDR3s. Fresh PBMCs served for most assays, and CXCR3 expression fell partially after cryopreservation. Unlike memory cells, which differed, naive CXCR3-negative and CXCR3-positive cells had similar TRBV-TRBJ usage. Memory CD8+ T cell repertoires were far less diverse than both naive subsets.

Details on this clonotype: No antigen is known for it.

Within the CD8+ T cell compartment, naive cells were CD45RO-CCR7+CD27+CD95-. TRB cDNA was prepared as libraries by UMI-labeled 5' RACE. TCRdb reanalyzed the 5' RACE reads, giving one entry per CDR3 protein sequence and no DNA. This repertoire includes under 90,000 distinct CDR3 sequences. Germline V gene sequence: CDR1 DFQATT, CDR2 SNEGSKA (reference sequence). This CDR3 region has 13 residues. The receptor was derived from a human donor in good health. Some clones in this sample may be carry-over from other donors' samples. Sample: naive CXCR3+ CD8+ T cells from blood. Noted subset: CD45RO-CCR7+CD27+CD95- naive CD8+ T cells expressing CXCR3 (TNR3+). The rearrangement joins TRBV20-1 to TRBJ2-4; TCRdb reports TRBD2, a call that lacks DNA to check it against. Here the CDR3 reads CSASMWRVDIQYF.